The clone carrying this T cell receptor beta chain appeared a few times. The CDR3 runs 13 residues. Trimming took 7 bases from V and 2 from J, leaving 12 bases between them. Germline values: CDR1 SGHRS, CDR2 YFSETQ. The data originate from a study of T cells after yellow fever vaccination. TCRdb processed the 5' RACE reads anew with MiXCR; each CDR3 protein has one entry. The top ten hold less than 20% of the sample, which has about 350,000 distinct CDR3 sequences, approximately 10% seen once. The clonotype comes from a man between 18 and 29 years old who received the YFV17D yellow fever vaccine. Sequences were derived from PBMCs, sampled on the day of the first yellow fever vaccination. The chain carries TRBV5-1 and TRBJ1-2; possible D gene TRBD1, 6 bases. DNA for the CDR3: TGCGCCAGCTTCGACAGGTCCAACTATGGCTACACCTTC. Encoded protein: CASFDRSNYGYTF. The full variable domain, rest sourced from reference TRBV5-1 and TRBJ1-2, is KAGVTQTPRYLIKTRGQQVTLSCSPISGHRSVSWYQQTPGQGLQFLFEYFSETQRNKGNFPGRFSGRQFSNSRSEMNVSTLELGDSALYLCASFDRSNYGYTFGSGTRLTVV.